This TCR beta chain originates from a study of OX40 agonist ivuxolimab in advanced cancers. Study context: At approximately 80% male, the cohort had a mean age of about 55 years, ranging from about 20 to 79.

The CDR3 covers 12 residues. Germline assignment: CDR1 SQVTM and CDR2 ANQGSEA. The V gene lost 4 bases and the J gene lost 2 bases, with 9 bases spanning the gap. Sequenced by immunoSEQ multiplex PCR; TCRdb stores in-frame clones only, minus some. The sample records roughly 63,000 clones, roughly nine tenths being singletons. The sequences come from CD4+ or CD8+ T cells sorted from blood, collected in a trial of the OX40 agonist ivuxolimab. This TCR was sampled from an adult with an advanced solid tumor such as melanoma, head and neck, liver or kidney cancer. The chain couples TRBV29-1 to TRBJ2-7; either TRBD1 or TRBD2 may fit D (5 bases each). CDR3 nucleotides: TGCAGCGTTGGTGGGGGTGCCTACGAGCAGTACTTC. It is translated as CSVGGGAYEQYF.